The 3 T cell receptor beta chains below come from one sample, sequenced in a study of T cell responses to AZD1222 COVID-19 vaccine. Sequenced by immunoSEQ multiplex PCR; TCRdb stores in-frame clones only, minus some. Altogether around 140,000 clones are present, roughly 92% being singletons, with the ten largest covering 3% to 4.5%. The sample here was peripheral blood, taken 28 days after the second AZD1222 dose. All receptors derive from an adult who received the AZD1222 COVID-19 vaccine.

The chain recombines TRBV7-3 with TRBJ2-1, with D tentatively TRBD2 (6 bases). Trimming took 3 bases from V and 9 from J, leaving 18 bases between them. CDR1 SGHTA and CDR2 FQGTGA come from the germline V gene. The CDR3 covers 15 residues. The CDR3 sequence: CASSLTRIPIVEQFF. In nucleotides, the CDR3 is TGTGCCAGCAGCTTGACTAGGATCCCCATTGTTGAGCAGTTCTTC. The variable domain in full, with the rest retrieved from reference TRBV7-3 and TRBJ2-1, is GAGVSQTPSNKVTEKGKYVELRCDPISGHTALYWYRQSLGQGPEFLIYFQGTGAADDSGLPNDRFFAVRPEGSVSTLKIQRTERGDSAVYLCASSLTRIPIVEQFFGPGTRLTVL.

The chain employs TRBV7-8 and TRBJ2-1; TRBD2 might be the D (6 bases). The ends were cut back, 5 bases at V and 2 bases at J, with 19 bases in the middle. The CDR3 has 17 amino acids. Per germline, CDR1 SGHVS and CDR2 FQNEAQ. The chain's CDR3 is CASSLAVRDLAYNEQFF. In nucleotides, the CDR3 is TGTGCCAGCAGCCTTGCGGTCCGGGACTTGGCCTACAATGAGCAGTTCTTC.

This clone was observed once. The chain uses TRBV28 and TRBJ1-2; 7 bases line up with TRBD1. The germline V gene encodes CDR1 MDHEN and CDR2 SYDVKM. This CDR3 region has 16 residues. Trimming cost V 7 bases and J 3 bases; bases outside gene matches: 14. CDR3 loop: CASTPQGGRFYYGYTF. In DNA, the CDR3 is TGTGCCAGCACACCTCAGGGGGGAAGGTTTTACTATGGCTACACCTTC.